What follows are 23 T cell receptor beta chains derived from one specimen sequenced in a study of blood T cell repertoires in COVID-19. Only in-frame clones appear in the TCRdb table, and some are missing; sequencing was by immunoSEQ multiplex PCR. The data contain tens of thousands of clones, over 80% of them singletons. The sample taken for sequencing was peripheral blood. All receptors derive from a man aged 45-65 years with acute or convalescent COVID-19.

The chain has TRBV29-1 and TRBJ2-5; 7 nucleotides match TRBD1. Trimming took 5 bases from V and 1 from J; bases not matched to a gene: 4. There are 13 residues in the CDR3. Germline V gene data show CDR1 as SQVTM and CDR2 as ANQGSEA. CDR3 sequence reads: CSVSTGLQETQYF. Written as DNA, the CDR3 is TGCAGCGTTTCGACAGGGCTCCAAGAGACCCAGTACTTC. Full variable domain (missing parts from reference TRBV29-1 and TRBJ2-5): SAVISQKPSRDICQRGTSLTIQCQVDSQVTMMFWYRQQPGQSLTLIATANQGSEATYESGFVIDKFPISRPNLTFSTLTVSNMSPEDSSIYLCSVSTGLQETQYFGPGTRLLVL.

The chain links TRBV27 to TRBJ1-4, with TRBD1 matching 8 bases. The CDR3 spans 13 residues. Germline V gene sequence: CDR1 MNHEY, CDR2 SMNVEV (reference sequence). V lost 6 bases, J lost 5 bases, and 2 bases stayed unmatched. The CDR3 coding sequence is TGTGCCAGCAGCCGACAGGGGAATGAAAAACTGTTTTTT. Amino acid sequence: CASSRQGNEKLFF. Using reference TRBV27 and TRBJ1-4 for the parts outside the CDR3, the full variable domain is EAQVTQNPRYLITVTGKKLTVTCSQNMNHEYMSWYRQDPGLGLRQIYYSMNVEVTDKGDVPEGYKVSRKEKRNFPLILESPSPNQTSLYFCASSRQGNEKLFFGSGTQLSVL.

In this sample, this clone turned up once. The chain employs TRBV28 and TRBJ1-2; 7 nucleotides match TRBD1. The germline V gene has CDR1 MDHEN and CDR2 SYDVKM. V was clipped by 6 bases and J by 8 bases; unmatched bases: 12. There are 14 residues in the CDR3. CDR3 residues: CASRRPGTAAGYTF. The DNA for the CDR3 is TGTGCCAGCAGGCGCCCCGGGACAGCCGCAGGCTACACCTTC.

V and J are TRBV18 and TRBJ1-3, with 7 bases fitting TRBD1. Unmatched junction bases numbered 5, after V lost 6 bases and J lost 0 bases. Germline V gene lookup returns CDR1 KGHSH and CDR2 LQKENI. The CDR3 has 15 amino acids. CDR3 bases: TGTGCCAGCTCCCCTTGGGACAGCTCTGGAAACACCATATATTTT. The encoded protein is CASSPWDSSGNTIYF. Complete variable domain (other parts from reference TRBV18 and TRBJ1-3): NAGVMQNPRHLVRRRGQEARLRCSPMKGHSHVYWYRQLPEEGLKFMVYLQKENIIDESGMPKERFSAEFPKEGPSILRIQQVVRGDSAAYFCASSPWDSSGNTIYFGEGSWLTVV.

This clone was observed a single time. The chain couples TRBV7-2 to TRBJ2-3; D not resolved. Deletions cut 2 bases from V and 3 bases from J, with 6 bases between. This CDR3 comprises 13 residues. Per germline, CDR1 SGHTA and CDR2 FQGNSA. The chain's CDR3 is CASSLSVTDTQYF. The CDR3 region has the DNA TGTGCCAGCAGCTTATCAGTTACAGATACGCAGTATTTT.

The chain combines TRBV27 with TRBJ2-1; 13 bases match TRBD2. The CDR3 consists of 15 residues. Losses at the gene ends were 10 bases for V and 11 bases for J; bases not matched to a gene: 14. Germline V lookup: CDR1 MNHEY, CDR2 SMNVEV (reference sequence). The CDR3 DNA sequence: TGTGCCATCAAATCGACCGGGACTAGCGGGACCAAGCAGTTCTTC. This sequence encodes CAIKSTGTSGTKQFF.

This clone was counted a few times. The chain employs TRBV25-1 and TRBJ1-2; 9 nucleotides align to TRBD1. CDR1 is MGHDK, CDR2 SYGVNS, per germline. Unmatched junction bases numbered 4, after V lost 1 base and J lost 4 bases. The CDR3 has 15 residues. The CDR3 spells CASSESGTGSYGYTF. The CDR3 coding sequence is TGTGCCAGCAGTGAATCCGGGACAGGGAGCTATGGCTACACCTTC.

CDR3 residues: CASSLGLAVKETQYF. The CDR3 region has the DNA TGTGCCAGCAGCTTGGGACTAGCGGTTAAAGAGACCCAGTACTTC. The chain recombines TRBV5-5 with TRBJ2-5; TRBD2 matches at 9 bases. The CDR3 runs 15 residues. Germline-derived CDR1 and CDR2 are SGHKS and YYEKEE (reference sequence). J was trimmed by 3 bases and V by 0 bases; bases with no gene match: 3.

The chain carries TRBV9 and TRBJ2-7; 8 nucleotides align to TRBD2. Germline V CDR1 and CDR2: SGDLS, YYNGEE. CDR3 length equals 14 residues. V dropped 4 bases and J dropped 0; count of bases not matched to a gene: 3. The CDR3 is CASSSGTSSYEQYF. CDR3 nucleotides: TGTGCCAGCAGCTCAGGGACTAGCTCCTACGAGCAGTACTTC. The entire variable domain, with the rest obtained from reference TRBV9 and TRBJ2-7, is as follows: DSGVTQTPKHLITATGQRVTLRCSPRSGDLSVYWYQQSLDQGLQFLIQYYNGEERAKGNILERFSAQQFPDLHSELNLSSLELGDSALYFCASSSGTSSYEQYFGPGTRLTVT.

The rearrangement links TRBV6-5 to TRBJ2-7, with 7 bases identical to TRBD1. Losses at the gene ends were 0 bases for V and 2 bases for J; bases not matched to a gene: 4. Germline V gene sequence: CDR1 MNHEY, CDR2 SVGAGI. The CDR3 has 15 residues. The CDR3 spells CASSYSGQAPYEQYF. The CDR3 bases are TGTGCCAGCAGTTACTCAGGACAGGCACCCTACGAGCAGTACTTC.

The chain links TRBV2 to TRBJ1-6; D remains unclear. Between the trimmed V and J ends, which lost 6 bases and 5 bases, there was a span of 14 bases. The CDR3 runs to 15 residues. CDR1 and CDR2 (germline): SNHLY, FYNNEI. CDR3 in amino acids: CASSTRVPNNSPLHF. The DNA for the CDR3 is TGTGCCAGCAGCACGAGAGTTCCCAATAATTCACCCCTCCACTTT.

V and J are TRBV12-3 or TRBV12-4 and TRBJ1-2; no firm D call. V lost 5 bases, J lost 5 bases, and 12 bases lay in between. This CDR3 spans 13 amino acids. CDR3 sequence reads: CASSLEAAYGYTF. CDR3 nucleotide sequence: TGTGCCAGCAGTCTGGAGGCAGCATATGGCTACACCTTC.

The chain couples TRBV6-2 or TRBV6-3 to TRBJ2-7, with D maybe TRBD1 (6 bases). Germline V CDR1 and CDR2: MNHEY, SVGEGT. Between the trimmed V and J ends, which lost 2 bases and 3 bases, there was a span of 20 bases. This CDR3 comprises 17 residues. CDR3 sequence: CASSYNPGQLKIYEQYF. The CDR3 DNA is TGTGCCAGCAGTTACAATCCGGGACAACTAAAAATCTACGAGCAGTACTTC.

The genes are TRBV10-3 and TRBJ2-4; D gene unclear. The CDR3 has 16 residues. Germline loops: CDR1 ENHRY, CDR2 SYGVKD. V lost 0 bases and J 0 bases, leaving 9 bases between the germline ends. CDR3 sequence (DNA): TGTGCCATCAGTGAGTCCACAACGCTAGCCAAAAACATTCAGTACTTC. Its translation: CAISESTTLAKNIQYF.

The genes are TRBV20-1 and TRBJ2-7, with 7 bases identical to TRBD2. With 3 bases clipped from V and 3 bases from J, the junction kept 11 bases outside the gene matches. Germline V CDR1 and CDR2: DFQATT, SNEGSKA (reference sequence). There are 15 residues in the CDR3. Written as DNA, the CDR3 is TGCAGTGCTAGTCCCCCGGGGGGAAGGAGCTACGAGCAGTACTTC. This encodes CSASPPGGRSYEQYF.

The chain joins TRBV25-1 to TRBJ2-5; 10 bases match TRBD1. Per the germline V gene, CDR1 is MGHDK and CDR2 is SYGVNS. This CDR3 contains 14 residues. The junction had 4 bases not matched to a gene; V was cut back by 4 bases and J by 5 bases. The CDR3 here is CASSGGTGVETQYF. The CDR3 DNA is TGTGCCAGCAGTGGAGGGACAGGGGTGGAGACCCAGTACTTC.

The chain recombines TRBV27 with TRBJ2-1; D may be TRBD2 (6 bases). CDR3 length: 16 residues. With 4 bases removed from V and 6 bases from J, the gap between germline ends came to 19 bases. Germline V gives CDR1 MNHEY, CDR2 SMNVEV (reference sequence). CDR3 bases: TGTGCCAGCAGTTCCCCCCAAGGGACTGGTCGCAATGAGCAGTTCTTC. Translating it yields CASSSPQGTGRNEQFF.

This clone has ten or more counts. CDR3 in amino acids: CAISESDRVYGYTF. The DNA of the CDR3 is TGTGCCATCAGTGAGTCTGACAGGGTTTATGGCTACACCTTC. V and J are TRBV10-3 and TRBJ1-2; 7 bases line up with TRBD1. The J segment lost 5 bases and the V segment lost 0 bases, leaving 3 bases of the junction unmatched. The CDR3 consists of 14 residues. CDR1 ENHRY and CDR2 SYGVKD come from the germline V gene.

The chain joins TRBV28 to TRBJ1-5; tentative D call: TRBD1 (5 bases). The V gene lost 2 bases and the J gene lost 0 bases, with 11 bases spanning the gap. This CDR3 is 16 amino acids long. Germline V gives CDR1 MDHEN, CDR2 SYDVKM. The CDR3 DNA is TGTGCCAGCAGTTTAACGACAGCGCCTAGCAATCAGCCCCAGCATTTT. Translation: CASSLTTAPSNQPQHF.

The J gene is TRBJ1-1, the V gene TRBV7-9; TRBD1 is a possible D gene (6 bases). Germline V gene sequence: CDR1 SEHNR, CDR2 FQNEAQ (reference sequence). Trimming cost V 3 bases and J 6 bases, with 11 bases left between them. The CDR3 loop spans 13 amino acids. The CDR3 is CASSFRQVSEAFF. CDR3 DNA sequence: TGTGCCAGCAGCTTCAGACAGGTCTCTGAAGCTTTCTTT.

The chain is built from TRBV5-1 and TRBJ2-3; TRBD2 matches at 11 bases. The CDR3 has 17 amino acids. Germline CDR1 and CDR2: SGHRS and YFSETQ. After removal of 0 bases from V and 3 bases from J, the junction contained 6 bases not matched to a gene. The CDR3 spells CASSLGPASGGTDTQYF. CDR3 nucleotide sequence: TGCGCCAGCAGCTTGGGCCCTGCTAGCGGGGGGACAGATACGCAGTATTTT. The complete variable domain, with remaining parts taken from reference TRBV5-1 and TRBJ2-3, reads KAGVTQTPRYLIKTRGQQVTLSCSPISGHRSVSWYQQTPGQGLQFLFEYFSETQRNKGNFPGRFSGRQFSNSRSEMNVSTLELGDSALYLCASSLGPASGGTDTQYFGPGTRLTVL.

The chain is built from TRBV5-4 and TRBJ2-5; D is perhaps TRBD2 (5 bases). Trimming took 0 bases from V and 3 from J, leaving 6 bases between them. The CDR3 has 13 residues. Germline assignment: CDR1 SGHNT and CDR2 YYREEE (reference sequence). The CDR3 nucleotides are TGTGCCAGCAGCTTGGAGAGGGAAGAGACCCAGTACTTC. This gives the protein CASSLEREETQYF.

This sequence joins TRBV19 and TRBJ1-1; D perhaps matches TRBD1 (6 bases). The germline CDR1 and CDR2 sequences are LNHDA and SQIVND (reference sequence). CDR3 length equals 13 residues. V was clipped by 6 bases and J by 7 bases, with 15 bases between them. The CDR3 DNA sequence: TGTGCCAGTAGCGCACAGGGTTTGGGTGAAGCTTTCTTT. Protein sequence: CASSAQGLGEAFF.